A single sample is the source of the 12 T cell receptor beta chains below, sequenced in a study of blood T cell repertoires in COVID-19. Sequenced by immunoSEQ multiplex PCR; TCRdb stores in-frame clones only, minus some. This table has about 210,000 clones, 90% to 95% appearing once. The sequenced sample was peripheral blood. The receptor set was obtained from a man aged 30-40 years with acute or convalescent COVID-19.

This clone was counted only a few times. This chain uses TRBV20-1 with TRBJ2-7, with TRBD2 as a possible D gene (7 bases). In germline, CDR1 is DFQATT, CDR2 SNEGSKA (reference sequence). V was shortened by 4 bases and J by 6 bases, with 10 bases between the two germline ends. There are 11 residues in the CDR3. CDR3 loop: CSAMGGREQYF. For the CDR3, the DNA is TGCAGTGCTATGGGGGGGCGCGAGCAGTACTTC.

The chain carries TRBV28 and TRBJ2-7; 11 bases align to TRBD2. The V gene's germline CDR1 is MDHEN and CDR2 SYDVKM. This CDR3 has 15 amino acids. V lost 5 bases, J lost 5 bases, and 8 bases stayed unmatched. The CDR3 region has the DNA TGTGCCAGCAGTGCACTCGGACTAGCGGGCCACGAGCAGTACTTC. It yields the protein CASSALGLAGHEQYF.

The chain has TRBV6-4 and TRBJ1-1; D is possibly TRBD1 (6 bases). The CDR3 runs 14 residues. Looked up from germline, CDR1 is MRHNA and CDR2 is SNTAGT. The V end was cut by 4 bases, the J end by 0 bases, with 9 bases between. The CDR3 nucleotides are TGTGCCAGCAGTGCGGACAGTATGAACACTGAAGCTTTCTTT. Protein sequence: CASSADSMNTEAFF.

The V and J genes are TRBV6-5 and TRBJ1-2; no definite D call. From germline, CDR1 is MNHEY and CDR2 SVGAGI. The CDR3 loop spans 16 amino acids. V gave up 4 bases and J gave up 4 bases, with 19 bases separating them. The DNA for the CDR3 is TGTGCCAGCAGTTTCCTCAGCCGGGTTCCCCTCTATGGCTACACCTTC. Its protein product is CASSFLSRVPLYGYTF.

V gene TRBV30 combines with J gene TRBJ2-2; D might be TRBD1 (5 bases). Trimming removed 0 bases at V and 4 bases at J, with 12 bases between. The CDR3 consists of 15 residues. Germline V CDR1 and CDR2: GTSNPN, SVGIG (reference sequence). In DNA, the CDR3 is TGTGCCTGGAGTGTACAGGCGTCCAGCACCGGGGAGCTGTTTTTT. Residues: CAWSVQASSTGELFF.

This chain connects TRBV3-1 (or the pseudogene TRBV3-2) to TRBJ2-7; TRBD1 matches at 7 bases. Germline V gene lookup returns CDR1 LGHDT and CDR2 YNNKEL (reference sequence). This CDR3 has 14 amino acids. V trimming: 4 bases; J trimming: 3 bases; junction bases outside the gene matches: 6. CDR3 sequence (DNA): TGTGCCAGCAGCCGTCGTCAGGGGGTCTACGAGCAGTACTTC. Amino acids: CASSRRQGVYEQYF.

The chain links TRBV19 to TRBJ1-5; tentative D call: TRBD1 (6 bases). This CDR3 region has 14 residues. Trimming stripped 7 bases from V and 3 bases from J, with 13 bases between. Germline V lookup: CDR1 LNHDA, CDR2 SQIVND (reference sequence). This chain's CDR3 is CASNIRDTNQPQHF. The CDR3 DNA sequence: TGTGCCAGTAATATCCGGGACACCAATCAGCCCCAGCATTTT.

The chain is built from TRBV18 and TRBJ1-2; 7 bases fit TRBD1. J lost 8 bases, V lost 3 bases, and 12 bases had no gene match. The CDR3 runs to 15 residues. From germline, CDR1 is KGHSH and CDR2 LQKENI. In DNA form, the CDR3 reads TGTGCCAGCTCACCGGGTAGAGGGACAGAGTCCGGCTACACCTTC. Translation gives CASSPGRGTESGYTF.

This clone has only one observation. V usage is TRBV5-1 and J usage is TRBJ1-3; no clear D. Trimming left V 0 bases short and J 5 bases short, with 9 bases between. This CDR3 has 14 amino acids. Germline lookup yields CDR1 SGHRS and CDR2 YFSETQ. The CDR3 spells CASSLEFERNTIYF. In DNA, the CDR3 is TGCGCCAGCAGCTTGGAATTTGAGAGAAACACCATATATTTT.

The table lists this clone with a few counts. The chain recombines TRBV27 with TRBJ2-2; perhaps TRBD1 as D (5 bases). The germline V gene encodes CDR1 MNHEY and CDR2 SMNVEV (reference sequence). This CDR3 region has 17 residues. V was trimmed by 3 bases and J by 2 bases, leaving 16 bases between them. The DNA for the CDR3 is TGTGCCAGCAGTTTTGGGGCTGGCAGGGTCAACACCGGGGAGCTGTTTTTT. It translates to CASSFGAGRVNTGELFF.

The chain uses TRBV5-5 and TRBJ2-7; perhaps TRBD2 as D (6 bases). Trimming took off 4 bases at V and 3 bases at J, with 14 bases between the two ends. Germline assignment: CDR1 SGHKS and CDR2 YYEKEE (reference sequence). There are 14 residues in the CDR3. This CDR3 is CASSDLRGLYEQYF. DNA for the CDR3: TGTGCCAGCAGCGACTTGAGGGGACTCTACGAGCAGTACTTC.

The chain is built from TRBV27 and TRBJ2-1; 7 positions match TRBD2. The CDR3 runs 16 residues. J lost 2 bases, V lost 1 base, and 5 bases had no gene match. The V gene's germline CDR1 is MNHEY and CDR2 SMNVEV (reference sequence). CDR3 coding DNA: TGTGCCAGCAGTTTATTTGGGGGAGGGCCCTACAATGAGCAGTTCTTC. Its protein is CASSLFGGGPYNEQFF.